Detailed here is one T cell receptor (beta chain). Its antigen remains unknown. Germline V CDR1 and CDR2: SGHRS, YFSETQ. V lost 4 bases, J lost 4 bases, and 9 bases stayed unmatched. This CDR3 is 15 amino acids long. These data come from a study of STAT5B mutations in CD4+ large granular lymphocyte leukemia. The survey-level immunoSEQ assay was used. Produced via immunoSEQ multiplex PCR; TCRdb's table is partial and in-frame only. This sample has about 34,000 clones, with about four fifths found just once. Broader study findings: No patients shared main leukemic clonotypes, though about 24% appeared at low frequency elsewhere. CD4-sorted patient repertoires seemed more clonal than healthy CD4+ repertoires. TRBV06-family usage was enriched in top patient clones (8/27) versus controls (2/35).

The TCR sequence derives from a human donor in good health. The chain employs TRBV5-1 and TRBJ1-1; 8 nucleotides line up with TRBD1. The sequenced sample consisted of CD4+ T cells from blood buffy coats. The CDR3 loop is CASSRRQGRPTEAFF. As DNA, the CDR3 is TGCGCCAGCAGCCGTCGACAGGGGAGACCCACTGAAGCTTTCTTT.